A selection of T cell receptor beta chains follows, all from one sample in a study of blood T cell repertoires in COVID-19. The assay was immunoSEQ multiplex PCR, and TCRdb's table has in-frame clones only and misses some. In the table there are some 240,000 clones, roughly 88% of which are singletons. The sample was peripheral blood. Every receptor here comes from a woman in her forties who had recovered from COVID-19. Each CDR3 is given with its conserved first and last residue. D genes are given only for firm matches. A clone size is listed for some rows: how often the clone was seen (once, few, many), or a class if it is expanded.

V gene	J gene	D gene	clone size	CDR3 protein	CDR3 DNA
TRBV5-4	TRBJ1-1	-	-	CASSRDGGSTEAFF	TGTGCCAGCAGCCGGGATGGGGGGAGCACTGAAGCTTTCTTT
TRBV11-3	TRBJ2-1	TRBD1	-	CASSLEGQGPYNEQFF	TGTGCCAGCAGCTTAGAGGGACAGGGGCCTTACAATGAGCAGTTCTTC
TRBV3-1/TRBV3-2	TRBJ2-7	TRBD2	few	CASSPGEGRLTEQYF	TGTGCCAGCAGCCCCGGGGAGGGGAGGTTAACCGAGCAGTACTTC
TRBV9	TRBJ1-5	-	few	CASSVSGAGGQPQHF	TGTGCCAGCAGCGTATCAGGGGCTGGAGGACAGCCCCAGCATTTT
TRBV4-2	TRBJ1-1	TRBD1	-	CASSQDSRGQAEAFF	TGTGCCAGCAGCCAAGATAGCAGGGGGCAAGCTGAAGCTTTCTTT
TRBV11-3	TRBJ2-3	TRBD2	-	CASSKGLAGGTDTQYF	TGTGCCAGCAGCAAGGGACTAGCGGGGGGCACAGATACGCAGTATTTT
TRBV6-5	TRBJ2-5	-	-	CASSYSAFPEVETQYF	TGTGCCAGCAGTTACTCGGCGTTTCCAGAGGTAGAGACCCAGTACTTC
TRBV10-1	TRBJ1-1	-	once	CASSESGSGGRTEAFF	TGCGCCAGCAGTGAGTCGGGGTCGGGCGGGCGTACTGAAGCTTTCTTT
TRBV5-1	TRBJ1-2	TRBD1	-	CASSEQGAYYGYTF	TGCGCCAGCAGCGAACAGGGGGCTTACTATGGCTACACCTTC
TRBV2	TRBJ1-1	-	-	CASSAGRANTEAFF	TGTGCCAGCAGCGCTGGCAGGGCGAACACTGAAGCTTTCTTT
TRBV2	TRBJ2-5	-	-	CASSRTVQETQYF	TGTGCCAGCAGCCGGACAGTCCAAGAGACCCAGTACTTC
TRBV6-5	TRBJ2-7	-	-	CASRDIYGEQYF	TGTGCCAGCAGAGACATATACGGCGAGCAGTACTTC
TRBV5-1	TRBJ1-1	TRBD1	-	CASSTTSGTGVQEAFF	TGCGCCAGCAGCACAACTTCCGGGACAGGGGTTCAAGAAGCTTTCTTT